The 4 T cell receptor beta chains reported below all come from one sample, sequenced in a study of cytomegalovirus exposure and HLA in healthy donors. PCR used 60 Vbeta primers and 13 Jbeta primers. Libraries were prepared by immunoSEQ multiplex PCR; TCRdb keeps only in-frame clonotypes and omits some of them. The data show more than 95,000 clones, around three quarters seen once. Sequenced: PBMCs. The receptors shown here come from a man aged 45 to 65 in good health and CMV-seropositive.

The chain links TRBV9 to TRBJ2-1, with TRBD2 identical over 11 bases. The CDR3 sequence is 15 residues long. Germline trimming cut 4 bases from V and 4 bases from J; bases unmatched to any gene: 4. The germline V gene encodes CDR1 SGDLS and CDR2 YYNGEE. Here the CDR3 DNA reads TGTGCCAGCAGCCTAGGGACTAGCGGTTACAATGAGCAGTTCTTC. Its protein is CASSLGTSGYNEQFF.

V usage is TRBV4-2 and J usage is TRBJ2-7; TRBD2 matches at 10 bases. Germline V gene data show CDR1 as LGHNA and CDR2 as YNFKEQ. V lost 4 bases and J lost 3; bases outside the gene matches: 15. CDR3 size: 18 residues. The CDR3 region is CASSRDLGAASGSYEQYF. Here the CDR3 DNA reads TGTGCCAGCAGCCGAGATCTCGGCGCGGCTAGCGGGAGCTACGAGCAGTACTTC.

V is TRBV27 and J is TRBJ2-1; 9 bases match TRBD1. The CDR3 runs to 16 residues. CDR1 is MNHEY and CDR2 is SMNVEV in the germline V gene (reference sequence). The V segment lost 1 base and the J segment 7 bases; nucleotides outside the gene matches: 8. CDR3 coding DNA: TGTGCCAGCAGTTTATTATTGGGACAGGGTCGAAATGAGCAGTTCTTC. This translates into CASSLLLGQGRNEQFF.

The J gene is TRBJ2-3, the V gene TRBV19; 7 bases align to TRBD2. Germline CDR1 LNHDA, CDR2 SQIVND (reference sequence). The CDR3 is made up of 18 amino acids. The V gene end was trimmed by 3 bases and the J gene end by 1 base; junction bases not matched to a gene: 13. The CDR3 protein is CASSMCTREVDRTDTQYF. The CDR3 nucleotides read TGTGCCAGTAGTATGTGCACCCGGGAGGTTGACCGCACAGATACGCAGTATTTT.